A selection of T cell receptor beta chains follows, all from one sample in a study of regulatory T cells in long-lasting Graves disease. TCRdb redid the calling of the multiplex PCR reads with MiXCR, one entry per CDR3 protein. This repertoire shows about 430,000 distinct CDR3 sequences, approximately 15% found once; its top ten account for roughly 7.7%. These data were also reused for a study on T cells in Graves' hyperthyroidism and ophthalmopathy.

The sample in question was peripheral blood mononuclear cells (PBMCs), obtained at new diagnosis, from a patient treated with antithyroid drugs. All receptors derive from a woman aged 40 to 50 with Graves disease. CDR3s include the opening cysteine and the closing phenylalanine or tryptophan. The order of the fields is D gene, J gene, clone size, V gene, CDR3 DNA, CDR3 protein. D genes are given only for firm matches. Clone size is not always given. Where it is, it says once, few, many or a class for expanded clones.

D: NA; J: TRBJ2-2; size: many; V: TRBV11-2; DNA: TGTGCCAGCAGCTTAGCGGGGTGGGACACCGGGGAGCTGTTTTTT; CDR3: CASSLAGWDTGELFF
D: NA; J: TRBJ1-3; size: many; V: TRBV9; DNA: TGTGCCAGCAGTCTCTCGGGTCTCGGAAACACCATATATTTT; CDR3: CASSLSGLGNTIYF
D: NA; J: TRBJ1-2; size: many; V: TRBV12-3/TRBV12-4; DNA: TGTGCCAGCAGTTTCACGTCAGGGGAAAATGGCTACACCTTC; CDR3: CASSFTSGENGYTF
D: NA; J: TRBJ2-1; size: few; V: TRBV20-1; DNA: TGCAGTGCTAGAGTAGGGGCGGACTCCTACAATGAGCAGTTCTTC; CDR3: CSARVGADSYNEQFF
D: NA; J: TRBJ2-7; size: NA; V: TRBV4-1; DNA: TGCGCCAGCAGCCACACACACGAAGGGGCAATCCACGAGCAGTACTTC; CDR3: CASSHTHEGAIHEQYF
D: NA; J: TRBJ2-6; size: many; V: TRBV11-2; DNA: TGTGCCAGCAGCAACGTTGTTTCTGGGGCCAACGTCCTGACTTTC; CDR3: CASSNVVSGANVLTF
D: TRBD1; J: TRBJ1-1; size: few; V: TRBV4-2; DNA: TGTGCCAGCAGCCAGTCCGGACAGGGGGCGAAAGCTTTCTTT; CDR3: CASSQSGQGAKAFF
D: NA; J: TRBJ1-1; size: many; V: TRBV5-5; DNA: TGTGCCAGCAGCCCAGAGAGGTTGGGTGGCACTGAAGCTTTCTTT; CDR3: CASSPERLGGTEAFF
D: TRBD2; J: TRBJ2-5; size: many; V: TRBV5-6; DNA: TGTGCCAGCAGCTTTTTAGGGGAGGGAGAGACCCAGTACTTC; CDR3: CASSFLGEGETQYF
D: TRBD1; J: TRBJ1-1; size: many; V: TRBV12-3/TRBV12-4; DNA: TGTGCCAGCAGTTTAGCAAACCGGGACAGGACTGCTTTCTTT; CDR3: CASSLANRDRTAFF
D: TRBD1; J: TRBJ2-6; size: NA; V: TRBV9; DNA: TGTGCCAGCAGCGTAGGAATGGTAGGACAGGGGCGAACTGGGGCCAACGTCCTGACTTTC; CDR3: CASSVGMVGQGRTGANVLTF
D: NA; J: TRBJ1-1; size: NA; V: TRBV20-1; DNA: TGCAGTGCTAGAGAGTTAGGGGGAAACACTGAAGCTTTCTTT; CDR3: CSARELGGNTEAFF
D: TRBD2; J: TRBJ2-5; size: few; V: TRBV6-5; DNA: TGTGCCAGCAGTTACTCGATTCCAACTAGCGGGAGTCAAGAGACCCAGTACTTC; CDR3: CASSYSIPTSGSQETQYF
D: NA; J: TRBJ1-1; size: few; V: TRBV7-2; DNA: TGTGCCAGCAGCTTAAACGAATATCAGGGGTTCGACGCTGAAGCTTTCTTT; CDR3: CASSLNEYQGFDAEAFF
D: NA; J: TRBJ2-6; size: few; V: TRBV6-2/TRBV6-3; DNA: TGTGCCAGCAATAGGGACGCTGGGGCCAACGTCCTGACTTTC; CDR3: CASNRDAGANVLTF
D: NA; J: TRBJ2-7; size: many; V: TRBV3-1; DNA: TGTGCCAGCAGCCAAGAGTTGATCTACGAGCAGTACTTC; CDR3: CASSQELIYEQYF
D: NA; J: TRBJ1-6; size: many; V: TRBV12-3/TRBV12-4; DNA: TGTGCCAGCAGCCCACAGGATTCACCCCTCCACTTT; CDR3: CASSPQDSPLHF
D: TRBD1; J: TRBJ2-2; size: many; V: TRBV6-1; DNA: TGTGCCAGCAGCAACCGAAGAGACAGGGTCGGGCTTGGTCCGAACACCGGGGAGCTGTTTTTT; CDR3: CASSNRRDRVGLGPNTGELFF
D: TRBD1; J: TRBJ1-5; size: NA; V: TRBV6-1; DNA: TGTGCCAGCATCTGGGGACAGGAAGGACAGCCCCAGCATTTT; CDR3: CASIWGQEGQPQHF
D: NA; J: TRBJ2-3; size: many; V: TRBV14; DNA: TGTGCCAGCAGCTCAGGACTACCCCCGGATACGCAGTATTTT; CDR3: CASSSGLPPDTQYF
D: NA; J: TRBJ2-7; size: few; V: TRBV4-1; DNA: TGCGCCAGCAGCCAAGAGTCCACACAGGCCTACGAGCAGTACTTC; CDR3: CASSQESTQAYEQYF
D: NA; J: TRBJ2-5; size: many; V: TRBV29-1; DNA: TGCAGCTTCAACAGAGGTTTGGAGACCCAGTACTTC; CDR3: CSFNRGLETQYF
D: TRBD1; J: TRBJ2-7; size: many; V: TRBV18; DNA: TGTGCCAGCTCACCACCGGGACAGGGACCCTACGGGCAGTACTTC; CDR3: CASSPPGQGPYGQYF
D: NA; J: TRBJ1-1; size: NA; V: TRBV10-3; DNA: TGTGCCATCAGTGAGTCCCCCGGGACACAGAACACTGAAGCTTTCTTT; CDR3: CAISESPGTQNTEAFF
D: NA; J: TRBJ2-5; size: NA; V: TRBV10-3; DNA: TGTGCCATCACCGGGACCGACGGGGAGACCCAGTACTTC; CDR3: CAITGTDGETQYF
D: NA; J: TRBJ2-7; size: many; V: TRBV2; DNA: TGTGCCAGCAGAGGGGACGGGACCTACGAGCAGTACTTC; CDR3: CASRGDGTYEQYF
D: NA; J: TRBJ1-2; size: many; V: TRBV12-3/TRBV12-4; DNA: TGTGCCAGCACCAAGACGGGCTATGGCTACACCTTC; CDR3: CASTKTGYGYTF
D: TRBD2; J: TRBJ2-2; size: NA; V: TRBV18; DNA: TGTGCCAGCTCACCATTTGCGACTAGCTCCACCGGGGAGCTGTTTTTT; CDR3: CASSPFATSSTGELFF
D: NA; J: TRBJ2-1; size: few; V: TRBV29-1; DNA: TGCAGCGTTGGGGAAAGCCCCGGGTTATTCCATGAGCAGTTCTTC; CDR3: CSVGESPGLFHEQFF
D: TRBD1; J: TRBJ1-5; size: few; V: TRBV6-2/TRBV6-3; DNA: TGTGCCAGCAGCATGGGACAGTTCAATCAGCCCCAGCATTTT; CDR3: CASSMGQFNQPQHF
D: NA; J: TRBJ2-3; size: NA; V: TRBV30; DNA: TGTGCCTGGAGTAGGAGCCGAGCAGATACGCAGTATTTT; CDR3: CAWSRSRADTQYF
D: TRBD2; J: TRBJ2-3; size: many; V: TRBV10-2; DNA: TGCGCCAGCAGTGAACCCCTAGCGGGGACCACAGATACGCAGTATTTT; CDR3: CASSEPLAGTTDTQYF
D: TRBD2; J: TRBJ2-7; size: many; V: TRBV6-6; DNA: TGTGCCAGCAGTTACTCGAGACTAGCGGGAGGAGTCTCCTACGAGCAGTACTTC; CDR3: CASSYSRLAGGVSYEQYF
D: NA; J: TRBJ1-1; size: many; V: TRBV12-3/TRBV12-4; DNA: TGTGCCAGCAGTTTGGGCAGTTCTGACACTGAAGCTTTCTTT; CDR3: CASSLGSSDTEAFF
D: NA; J: TRBJ1-2; size: many; V: TRBV20-1; DNA: TGCAGTGCGCCGAACATGGAAAACTATGGCTACACCTTC; CDR3: CSAPNMENYGYTF
D: NA; J: TRBJ2-3; size: many; V: TRBV12-5; DNA: TGTGCTAGTGGTCTGGCTAGCCGTCTGACAGATACGCAGTATTTT; CDR3: CASGLASRLTDTQYF
D: TRBD2; J: TRBJ2-1; size: many; V: TRBV6-2/TRBV6-3; DNA: TGTGCCAGCAGTTGGACACGGACTAGCCCTGAGCAGTTCTTC; CDR3: CASSWTRTSPEQFF
D: TRBD1; J: TRBJ2-5; size: few; V: TRBV9; DNA: TGTGCCAGCAGCGTAGGTGGGACAGGGGGGGAGACCCAGTACTTC; CDR3: CASSVGGTGGETQYF
D: NA; J: TRBJ1-1; size: many; V: TRBV28; DNA: TGTGCCAGCAGTATAACCCAGACAGAGACTGAAGCTTTCTTT; CDR3: CASSITQTETEAFF
D: NA; J: TRBJ2-5; size: many; V: TRBV7-8; DNA: TGTGCCAGCAGCACACAACAGGGGGGGGAGACCCAGTACTTC; CDR3: CASSTQQGGETQYF
D: TRBD1; J: TRBJ2-7; size: many; V: TRBV19; DNA: TGTGCCAGTAGTACCCGGGACAGCCTCTACGAGCAGTACTTC; CDR3: CASSTRDSLYEQYF
D: TRBD1; J: TRBJ2-3; size: many; V: TRBV28; DNA: TGTGCCAGCTTGGGACAGGGGCTAGATACGCAGTATTTT; CDR3: CASLGQGLDTQYF
D: TRBD2; J: TRBJ2-1; size: NA; V: TRBV4-1; DNA: TGCGCCAGCAGCCAGGGGACTAGCGGGGGTGAGCAGTTCTTC; CDR3: CASSQGTSGGEQFF
D: TRBD2; J: TRBJ2-2; size: NA; V: TRBV4-3; DNA: TGCGCCAGCAGCCAAGATAGCGGGAAGAACACCGGGGAGCTGTTTTTT; CDR3: CASSQDSGKNTGELFF
D: TRBD1; J: TRBJ1-4; size: many; V: TRBV12-3/TRBV12-4; DNA: TGTGCCAGCAGTTTCCAGGGGGAGACAACTAATGAAAAACTGTTTTTT; CDR3: CASSFQGETTNEKLFF
D: TRBD2; J: TRBJ2-1; size: many; V: TRBV19; DNA: TGTGCCAGCAGGGGGACTAGCGGGAGAATGGGTGAGCAGTTCTTC; CDR3: CASRGTSGRMGEQFF
D: NA; J: TRBJ2-7; size: many; V: TRBV2; DNA: TGTGCCAGCAGTGATCTGGCGGTGGGAGGAAGCTCCTACGAGCAGTACTTC; CDR3: CASSDLAVGGSSYEQYF
D: TRBD2; J: TRBJ2-2; size: many; V: TRBV11-2; DNA: TGTGCCAGCACTCAGAATAGCGGGAGGATCGGCGGGGAGCTGTTTTTT; CDR3: CASTQNSGRIGGELFF